This T cell receptor beta chain is drawn from a study of T cell responses to AZD1222 COVID-19 vaccine. Study-wide context: Second doses at about 4 or about 12 weeks were pooled. General study results and limits: Only six people who got AZD1222 tested seropositive at baseline. None of the repertoires were sampled until the peak T cell response had passed.

TCRdb's copy holds only in-frame clones and misses some; the assay was immunoSEQ multiplex PCR. Seen here are about 55,000 clones, 87% observed once, and the top ten hold over 3.5%. The CDR3 consists of 14 residues. Germline CDR1 and CDR2: MDHEN and SYDVKM. Between the trimmed V and J ends, which lost 4 bases and 6 bases, there was a span of 13 bases. Concerning this clone: The antigen remains unidentified.

The sequencing here drew on peripheral blood, taken on day 0 of AZD1222 vaccination. The TCR was taken from an adult in good health. V usage is TRBV28 and J usage is TRBJ1-5; a weak D match, TRBD1 (6 bases). The CDR3 protein is CASSSRGGIQPQHF. The DNA for the CDR3 is TGTGCCAGCAGTTCCAGGGGAGGAATTCAGCCCCAGCATTTT.